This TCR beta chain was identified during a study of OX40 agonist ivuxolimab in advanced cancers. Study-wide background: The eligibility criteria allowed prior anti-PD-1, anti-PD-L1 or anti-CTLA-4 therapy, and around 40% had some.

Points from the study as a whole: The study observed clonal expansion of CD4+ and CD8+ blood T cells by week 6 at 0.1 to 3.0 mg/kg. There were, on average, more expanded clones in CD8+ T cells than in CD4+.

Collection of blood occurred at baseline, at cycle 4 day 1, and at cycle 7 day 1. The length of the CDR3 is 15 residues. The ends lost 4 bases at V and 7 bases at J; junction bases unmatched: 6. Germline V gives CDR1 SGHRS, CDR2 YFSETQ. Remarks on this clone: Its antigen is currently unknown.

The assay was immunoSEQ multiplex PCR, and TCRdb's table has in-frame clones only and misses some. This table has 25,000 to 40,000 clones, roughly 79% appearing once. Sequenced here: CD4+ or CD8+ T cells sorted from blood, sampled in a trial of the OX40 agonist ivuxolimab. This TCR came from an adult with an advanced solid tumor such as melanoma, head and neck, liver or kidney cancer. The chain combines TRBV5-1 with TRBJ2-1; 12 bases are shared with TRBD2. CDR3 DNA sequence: TGCGCCAGCAGCGTGACTAGCGGGAGTAATAATGAGCAGTTCTTC. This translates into CASSVTSGSNNEQFF.